One T cell receptor (beta chain) is described in this entry. The sample comes from a study of blood T cell repertoires in COVID-19. Whole-study context: The United States, Italy and Spain supplied acute and convalescent COVID-19 samples. PBMCs, B-cell-depleted T cells, or T cells were the source of the cDNA or gDNA that made up the material.

As processed by the authors: For nucleated cells, counts were estimated from reference gene primer amplification. Clones were read by immunoSEQ multiplex PCR, and TCRdb kept only the in-frame ones, dropping some. V, J and clone size derive from that table, while D and trimming were established from the DNA sequence. The table lists 200,000 to 250,000 clones, almost 90% of them singletons. This CDR3 is 16 amino acids long. Losses at the gene ends were 1 base for V and 2 bases for J; bases not matched to a gene: 2. Germline CDR1 reads MGHDK; CDR2 reads SYGVNS. This clonotype was sampled from a woman aged 55-75 years with acute or convalescent COVID-19. The rearrangement joins TRBV25-1 to TRBJ2-2; 9 bases are a match to TRBD1. Material: peripheral blood. CDR3 nucleotides: TGTGCCAGCAGTGAATGGGGACAGGGAAACACCGGGGAGCTGTTTTTT. It yields the protein CASSEWGQGNTGELFF.